These T cell receptor beta chains were read from a single sample in a study of preoperative IRX-2 immunotherapy in early breast cancer. Assay used: immunoSEQ multiplex PCR; TCRdb lists only in-frame clones, some missing. The sample holds around 62,000 clones, less than 95% seen once. This material was obtained from a patient treated with IRX-2 immunotherapy. All receptors derive from a human donor with breast cancer. CDR3s include the opening cysteine and the closing phenylalanine or tryptophan. Fields, in order: J gene, D gene, clone size, V gene, CDR3 protein, CDR3 DNA. D genes are given only for firm matches. Part of the rows lack a size; the others show once, few, many or a class for expanded clones.

j_call: TRBJ2-7; d_call: NA; clone_size: NA; v_call: TRBV20-1; cdr3_aa: CSAGRSYEQYF; cdr3_nt: TGCAGTGCTGGCCGGTCCTACGAGCAGTACTTC
j_call: TRBJ2-1; d_call: NA; clone_size: NA; v_call: TRBV28; cdr3_aa: CASSPLAPSYNEQFF; cdr3_nt: TGTGCCAGCAGTCCCCTAGCGCCCTCCTACAATGAGCAGTTCTTC
j_call: TRBJ2-3; d_call: NA; clone_size: NA; v_call: TRBV6-5; cdr3_aa: CASSSRGVSGTDTQYF; cdr3_nt: TGTGCCAGCAGTTCCAGGGGGGTGAGCGGGACAGATACGCAGTATTTT
j_call: TRBJ2-7; d_call: NA; clone_size: NA; v_call: TRBV28; cdr3_aa: CASSSAAIFYEQYF; cdr3_nt: TGTGCCAGCAGTTCAGCGGCCATATTTTACGAGCAGTACTTC
j_call: TRBJ2-3; d_call: TRBD2; clone_size: NA; v_call: TRBV12-5; cdr3_aa: CASGSGLVGGGTDTQYF; cdr3_nt: TGTGCTAGTGGTTCCGGACTAGTTGGGGGAGGGACAGATACGCAGTATTTT
j_call: TRBJ1-3; d_call: NA; clone_size: NA; v_call: TRBV5-1; cdr3_aa: CASSLGGLSSGNTIYF; cdr3_nt: TGCGCCAGCAGCTTGGGGGGCCTGAGCTCTGGAAACACCATATATTTT
j_call: TRBJ1-5; d_call: NA; clone_size: NA; v_call: TRBV7-2; cdr3_aa: CASSPRRGLQPQHF; cdr3_nt: TGTGCCAGCAGCCCCCGTAGAGGACTTCAGCCCCAGCATTTT
j_call: TRBJ2-5; d_call: NA; clone_size: NA; v_call: TRBV6-6; cdr3_aa: CASSYSGTQETQYF; cdr3_nt: TGTGCCAGCAGTTACTCTGGTACCCAAGAGACCCAGTACTTC
j_call: TRBJ1-2; d_call: NA; clone_size: NA; v_call: TRBV5-1; cdr3_aa: CASSLRGIGYTF; cdr3_nt: TGCGCCAGCAGCTTAAGGGGCATCGGCTACACCTTC
j_call: TRBJ2-7; d_call: TRBD2; clone_size: NA; v_call: TRBV28; cdr3_aa: CAGGSSYEQYF; cdr3_nt: TGTGCGGGCGGGAGCTCCTACGAGCAGTACTTC
j_call: TRBJ2-2; d_call: NA; clone_size: NA; v_call: TRBV10-3; cdr3_aa: CAISDQGAGELFF; cdr3_nt: TGTGCCATCAGTGATCAAGGGGCCGGGGAGCTGTTTTTT
j_call: TRBJ1-1; d_call: NA; clone_size: NA; v_call: TRBV4-3; cdr3_aa: CASSHRGGTEAFF; cdr3_nt: TGCGCCAGCAGCCACCGAGGGGGCACTGAAGCTTTCTTT
j_call: TRBJ2-4; d_call: NA; clone_size: NA; v_call: TRBV19; cdr3_aa: CASRASYRLNIQYF; cdr3_nt: TGTGCCAGTAGAGCCTCCTACAGGTTAAACATTCAGTACTTC
j_call: TRBJ1-2; d_call: TRBD1; clone_size: NA; v_call: TRBV5-4; cdr3_aa: CASSRGGQSNYGYTF; cdr3_nt: TGTGCCAGCAGCCGCGGGGGACAGAGTAACTATGGCTACACCTTC
j_call: TRBJ2-7; d_call: TRBD1; clone_size: NA; v_call: TRBV28; cdr3_aa: CASRDSPSYEQYF; cdr3_nt: TGTGCCAGCCGGGACAGCCCTTCCTACGAGCAGTACTTC
j_call: TRBJ1-3; d_call: NA; clone_size: NA; v_call: TRBV7-8; cdr3_aa: CASSLVGNTIYF; cdr3_nt: TGTGCCAGCAGCTTAGTTGGAAACACCATATATTTT
j_call: TRBJ2-2; d_call: TRBD2; clone_size: NA; v_call: TRBV27; cdr3_aa: CASSFLASGTHGELFF; cdr3_nt: TGTGCCAGCAGTTTTCTGGCTAGCGGGACTCACGGGGAGCTGTTTTTT
j_call: TRBJ2-7; d_call: NA; clone_size: NA; v_call: TRBV6-5; cdr3_aa: CASRPPYSYEQYF; cdr3_nt: TGTGCCAGCCGACCCCCTTACTCCTACGAGCAGTACTTC
j_call: TRBJ1-1; d_call: NA; clone_size: NA; v_call: TRBV2; cdr3_aa: CASLGNMNTEAFF; cdr3_nt: TGTGCCAGCTTGGGGAACATGAACACTGAAGCTTTCTTT
j_call: TRBJ2-7; d_call: NA; clone_size: NA; v_call: TRBV28; cdr3_aa: CAGQGFFESEQYF; cdr3_nt: TGTGCCGGCCAAGGGTTTTTTGAGTCCGAGCAGTACTTC
j_call: TRBJ2-7; d_call: NA; clone_size: NA; v_call: TRBV27; cdr3_aa: CASSGGHPYEQYF; cdr3_nt: TGTGCCAGCAGTGGGGGACACCCCTACGAGCAGTACTTC
j_call: TRBJ2-1; d_call: NA; clone_size: NA; v_call: TRBV11-3; cdr3_aa: CASSLDGARVLYNEQFF; cdr3_nt: TGTGCCAGCAGCTTAGATGGGGCCAGGGTATTATACAATGAGCAGTTCTTC
j_call: TRBJ2-1; d_call: NA; clone_size: once; v_call: TRBV7-2; cdr3_aa: CASSTLRGRPPEFF; cdr3_nt: TGTGCCAGCAGCACCTTGAGAGGGCGGCCTCCAGAGTTCTTC
j_call: TRBJ1-1; d_call: NA; clone_size: NA; v_call: TRBV6-6; cdr3_aa: CASRMDPGGANTEAFF; cdr3_nt: TGTGCCAGCAGGATGGACCCTGGGGGGGCGAACACTGAAGCTTTCTTT
j_call: TRBJ1-2; d_call: NA; clone_size: NA; v_call: TRBV29-1; cdr3_aa: CSVGVQLNYGYTF; cdr3_nt: TGCAGCGTGGGCGTACAGCTTAACTATGGCTACACCTTC
j_call: TRBJ2-5; d_call: NA; clone_size: NA; v_call: TRBV15; cdr3_aa: CATNARLWQETQYF; cdr3_nt: TGTGCCACCAACGCTCGTCTATGGCAAGAGACCCAGTACTTC
j_call: TRBJ2-3; d_call: TRBD1; clone_size: NA; v_call: TRBV7-3; cdr3_aa: CASSSKPGQGTDTQYF; cdr3_nt: TGTGCCAGCAGCTCAAAACCGGGACAGGGCACAGATACGCAGTATTTT
j_call: TRBJ2-7; d_call: TRBD2; clone_size: NA; v_call: TRBV6-5; cdr3_aa: CASRARREHYEQYF; cdr3_nt: TGTGCCAGCAGGGCCCGGCGGGAGCACTACGAGCAGTACTTC
j_call: TRBJ1-3; d_call: TRBD1; clone_size: NA; v_call: TRBV5-1; cdr3_aa: CASRGTGDVGNTIYF; cdr3_nt: TGCGCCAGCAGGGGCACAGGGGACGTCGGAAACACCATATATTTT
j_call: TRBJ1-1; d_call: TRBD1; clone_size: NA; v_call: TRBV4-3; cdr3_aa: CASSQGDRGNPITEAFF; cdr3_nt: TGCGCCAGCAGCCAAGGAGACAGGGGGAATCCGATAACGGAAGCTTTCTTT
j_call: TRBJ1-5; d_call: NA; clone_size: NA; v_call: TRBV6-5; cdr3_aa: CASSPGTSNQPQHF; cdr3_nt: TGTGCCAGCAGCCCCGGGACTTCAAATCAGCCCCAGCATTTT
j_call: TRBJ1-4; d_call: NA; clone_size: NA; v_call: TRBV5-1; cdr3_aa: CASSLGRDNEKLFF; cdr3_nt: TGCGCCAGCAGCTTGGGGAGGGATAATGAAAAACTGTTTTTT
j_call: TRBJ2-7; d_call: NA; clone_size: NA; v_call: TRBV7-9; cdr3_aa: CASSHINRDGQYF; cdr3_nt: TGTGCCAGCAGCCATATTAACCGGGACGGGCAGTACTTC
j_call: TRBJ2-1; d_call: TRBD2; clone_size: once; v_call: TRBV30; cdr3_aa: CAWSVPTGTRYNEQFF; cdr3_nt: TGTGCCTGGAGTGTTCCAACCGGGACTAGGTACAATGAGCAGTTCTTC
j_call: TRBJ1-2; d_call: TRBD1; clone_size: NA; v_call: TRBV27; cdr3_aa: CASSEPGQGSGYTF; cdr3_nt: TGTGCCAGCAGTGAGCCGGGACAGGGGTCGGGCTACACCTTC
j_call: TRBJ1-1; d_call: NA; clone_size: NA; v_call: TRBV12-5; cdr3_aa: CATGLSGDTEAFF; cdr3_nt: TGTGCTACCGGCCTCTCGGGGGACACTGAAGCTTTCTTT
j_call: TRBJ2-1; d_call: TRBD1; clone_size: NA; v_call: TRBV4-3; cdr3_aa: CASSQESLGGWYNEQFF; cdr3_nt: TGCGCCAGCAGCCAAGAATCTCTAGGGGGCTGGTACAATGAGCAGTTCTTC
j_call: TRBJ2-7; d_call: NA; clone_size: NA; v_call: TRBV9; cdr3_aa: CASSVGLGYEQYF; cdr3_nt: TGTGCCAGCAGCGTAGGTTTAGGGTACGAGCAGTACTTC
j_call: TRBJ1-2; d_call: NA; clone_size: NA; v_call: TRBV2; cdr3_aa: CASHSGGTPNRPGYTF; cdr3_nt: TGTGCCAGCCATTCTGGGGGGACCCCAAACCGTCCGGGCTACACCTTC
j_call: TRBJ1-2; d_call: NA; clone_size: NA; v_call: TRBV11-2; cdr3_aa: CASSLSGATPYGYTF; cdr3_nt: TGTGCCAGCAGCTTAAGTGGTGCCACCCCCTATGGCTACACCTTC
j_call: TRBJ1-3; d_call: NA; clone_size: NA; v_call: TRBV28; cdr3_aa: CASSTTGFSGNTIYF; cdr3_nt: TGTGCCAGCAGTACAACAGGGTTCTCTGGAAACACCATATATTTT
j_call: TRBJ2-2; d_call: TRBD2; clone_size: NA; v_call: TRBV5-4; cdr3_aa: CASSLGLLAGDSNTGELFF; cdr3_nt: TGTGCCAGCAGCTTGGGGCTACTAGCGGGGGACTCGAACACCGGGGAGCTGTTTTTT
j_call: TRBJ2-7; d_call: TRBD2; clone_size: NA; v_call: TRBV27; cdr3_aa: CASSYGTSGSSYEQYF; cdr3_nt: TGTGCCAGCAGTTACGGGACTAGCGGGAGTTCCTACGAGCAGTACTTC
j_call: TRBJ2-1; d_call: TRBD1; clone_size: NA; v_call: TRBV7-6; cdr3_aa: CASSRPGQGGNEQFF; cdr3_nt: TGTGCCAGCAGCCGGCCGGGACAGGGCGGGAATGAGCAGTTCTTC
j_call: TRBJ2-7; d_call: TRBD1; clone_size: NA; v_call: TRBV6-5; cdr3_aa: CASRDRWYEQYF; cdr3_nt: TGTGCCAGCAGGGACAGGTGGTACGAGCAGTACTTC
j_call: TRBJ2-2; d_call: NA; clone_size: NA; v_call: TRBV7-2; cdr3_aa: CASSPLGGPPTGELFF; cdr3_nt: TGTGCCAGCAGCCCCCTCGGGGGCCCCCCCACCGGGGAGCTGTTTTTT
j_call: TRBJ1-5; d_call: TRBD1; clone_size: NA; v_call: TRBV2; cdr3_aa: CASHLQGMEPQHF; cdr3_nt: TGTGCCAGCCATTTACAGGGGATGGAGCCCCAGCATTTT
j_call: TRBJ2-7; d_call: TRBD2; clone_size: NA; v_call: TRBV28; cdr3_aa: CASRKLASRPYEQYF; cdr3_nt: TGTGCCAGCAGGAAACTAGCGAGCCGACCCTACGAGCAGTACTTC
j_call: TRBJ2-2; d_call: TRBD1; clone_size: NA; v_call: TRBV4-1; cdr3_aa: CASSQGTGSSGELFF; cdr3_nt: TGCGCCAGCAGCCAAGGGACAGGTTCCTCTGGGGAGCTGTTTTTT
j_call: TRBJ2-7; d_call: TRBD1; clone_size: NA; v_call: TRBV6-5; cdr3_aa: CATTGTGISEQYF; cdr3_nt: TGTGCCACGACCGGGACAGGGATTTCCGAGCAGTACTTC
j_call: TRBJ2-3; d_call: NA; clone_size: NA; v_call: TRBV28; cdr3_aa: CASSLGDDHRADTQYF; cdr3_nt: TGTGCCAGCAGTTTAGGGGACGACCATAGGGCAGATACGCAGTATTTT
j_call: TRBJ2-7; d_call: NA; clone_size: NA; v_call: TRBV7-6; cdr3_aa: CASSLVGSEQYF; cdr3_nt: TGTGCCAGCAGCTTAGTTGGCTCCGAGCAGTACTTC
j_call: TRBJ2-7; d_call: NA; clone_size: NA; v_call: TRBV2; cdr3_aa: CAITRGLISGEQYF; cdr3_nt: TGTGCCATAACCCGGGGCTTAATCTCCGGCGAGCAGTACTTC
j_call: TRBJ1-3; d_call: NA; clone_size: NA; v_call: TRBV5-1; cdr3_aa: CASSFVGGNTIYF; cdr3_nt: TGCGCCAGCAGCTTTGTCGGGGGAAACACCATATATTTT
j_call: TRBJ1-1; d_call: TRBD1; clone_size: NA; v_call: TRBV27; cdr3_aa: CASSLLGTGRDTEAFF; cdr3_nt: TGTGCCAGCAGTTTACTGGGGACAGGTAGGGACACTGAAGCTTTCTTT
j_call: TRBJ2-6; d_call: NA; clone_size: NA; v_call: TRBV7-9; cdr3_aa: CASSSPDTLSGANVLTF; cdr3_nt: TGTGCCAGCAGCTCGCCAGATACTCTCTCTGGGGCCAACGTCCTGACTTTC
j_call: TRBJ2-7; d_call: NA; clone_size: once; v_call: TRBV4-1; cdr3_aa: CASSQGPRVNEQYF; cdr3_nt: TGCGCCAGCAGCCAAGGACCCAGGGTCAACGAGCAGTACTTC